This T cell receptor (beta chain) was sequenced in a study of CD8+ T cells in alopecia areata. Study summary: Tofacitinib therapy took 6 to 18 months; 6 months off drug came after.

General observations from the study: A large proportion of expanded lesional clones were detected persisting in scalp and blood during tofacitinib. Scalp clonality, along with expanded CD8+ clones among the top 100, was significantly decreased by tofacitinib.

The sequencing template was cDNA reverse transcribed from extracted RNA. Sequencing used immunoSEQ multiplex PCR; TCRdb keeps in-frame clones, though not all of them. The data contain about 94,000 clones, just over 70% of them singletons. Per the germline V gene, CDR1 is SGHDN and CDR2 is FVKESK. Trimming stripped 3 bases from V and 0 bases from J, with 11 bases between. There are 15 residues in the CDR3. The treatment was: oral pan-JAK inhibitor, 5-10 mg twice daily. As concerns this clone: Its specificity is not known.

The rearrangement joins TRBV14 to TRBJ1-1; no definite D call. Sample: CD8+ T cells sorted from blood, taken between weeks 43 and 45, from a patient treated with tofacitinib. The TCR was taken from a human donor with alopecia areata. The CDR3 nucleotides read TGTGCCAGCAGCCAGGTCCGATCTTTGAACACTGAAGCTTTCTTT. This encodes CASSQVRSLNTEAFF.